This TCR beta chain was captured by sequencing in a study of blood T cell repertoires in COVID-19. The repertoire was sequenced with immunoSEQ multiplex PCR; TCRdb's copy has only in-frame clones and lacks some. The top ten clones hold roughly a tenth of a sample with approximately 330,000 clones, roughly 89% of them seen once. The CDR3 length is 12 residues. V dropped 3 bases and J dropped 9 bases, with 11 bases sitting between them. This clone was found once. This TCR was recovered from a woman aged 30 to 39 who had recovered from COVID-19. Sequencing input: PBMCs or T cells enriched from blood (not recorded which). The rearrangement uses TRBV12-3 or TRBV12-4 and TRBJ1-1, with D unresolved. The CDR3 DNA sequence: TGTGCCAGCAGTTTCGGGGTTCGTAAAGCTTTCTTT. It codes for CASSFGVRKAFF.